These T cell receptor beta chains were read from a single sample in a study of T cell responses to AZD1222 COVID-19 vaccine. Sequencing used immunoSEQ multiplex PCR; TCRdb keeps in-frame clones, though not all of them. The sample yields some 74,000 clones, around 90% seen once. Sequenced here: peripheral blood, sampled 28 days after the second AZD1222 dose. The receptors were sampled from an adult who received the AZD1222 COVID-19 vaccine. Both conserved end residues are part of each CDR3. D genes are given only for firm matches. A row's size may be missing; if present it is once, few, many or a size class.

j_gene: TRBJ2-7; v_gene: TRBV19; d_gene: .; len: 15; abundance: .; CDR3aa: CASSIGTAYSYEQYF; CDR3nt: TGTGCCAGTAGTATTGGTACCGCCTACTCCTACGAGCAGTACTTC
j_gene: TRBJ1-1; v_gene: TRBV28; d_gene: .; len: 13; abundance: .; CDR3aa: CAIGGLQNTEAFF; CDR3nt: TGTGCCATCGGGGGATTGCAGAACACTGAAGCTTTCTTT
j_gene: TRBJ2-7; v_gene: TRBV11-2; d_gene: .; len: 15; abundance: .; CDR3aa: CASSLDGLSSYEQYF; CDR3nt: TGTGCCAGCAGCTTAGACGGGCTAAGCTCCTACGAGCAGTACTTC
j_gene: TRBJ2-3; v_gene: TRBV24-1; d_gene: TRBD2; len: 16; abundance: once; CDR3aa: CATSDPMTSGTDTQYF; CDR3nt: TGTGCCACCAGTGACCCCATGACTAGCGGGACAGATACGCAGTATTTT
j_gene: TRBJ1-6; v_gene: TRBV3-1/TRBV3-2; d_gene: .; len: 14; abundance: .; CDR3aa: CASSQEGYNSPLHF; CDR3nt: TGTGCCAGCAGCCAAGAAGGGTACAATTCACCCCTCCACTTT
j_gene: TRBJ1-2; v_gene: TRBV5-1; d_gene: TRBD1; len: 15; abundance: .; CDR3aa: CASSTNRDSLHGYTF; CDR3nt: TGCGCCAGCAGCACAAATCGGGACAGCCTGCATGGCTACACCTTC
j_gene: TRBJ2-1; v_gene: TRBV14; d_gene: .; len: 16; abundance: few; CDR3aa: CASSQGLLASIDEQFF; CDR3nt: TGTGCCAGCAGCCAAGGACTACTAGCTAGTATCGATGAGCAGTTCTTC
j_gene: TRBJ1-6; v_gene: TRBV2; d_gene: .; len: 16; abundance: few; CDR3aa: CASSEVGGQFNSPLHF; CDR3nt: TGTGCCAGCAGTGAAGTGGGTGGACAGTTTAATTCACCCCTCCACTTT
j_gene: TRBJ2-5; v_gene: TRBV27; d_gene: TRBD2; len: 14; abundance: .; CDR3aa: CASSAGGTQETQYF; CDR3nt: TGTGCCAGCAGCGCCGGGGGGACCCAAGAGACCCAGTACTTC
j_gene: TRBJ1-1; v_gene: TRBV6-2/TRBV6-3; d_gene: .; len: 17; abundance: .; CDR3aa: CASSYNRQEGGHTEAFF; CDR3nt: TGTGCCAGCAGTTACAACCGACAGGAGGGGGGCCACACTGAAGCTTTCTTT
j_gene: TRBJ2-1; v_gene: TRBV18; d_gene: TRBD2; len: 18; abundance: .; CDR3aa: CASLHQHPGLAEYNEQFF; CDR3nt: TGTGCCAGCCTACATCAACACCCGGGACTAGCGGAGTACAATGAGCAGTTCTTC
j_gene: TRBJ2-3; v_gene: TRBV18; d_gene: .; len: 18; abundance: .; CDR3aa: CASSPLASRAGGTDTQYF; CDR3nt: TGTGCCAGCTCACCACTCGCAAGCAGGGCCGGGGGCACAGATACGCAGTATTTT
j_gene: TRBJ1-2; v_gene: TRBV29-1; d_gene: TRBD1; len: 11; abundance: .; CDR3aa: CSADRGYGYTF; CDR3nt: TGCAGCGCAGACAGGGGCTATGGCTACACCTTC
j_gene: TRBJ2-7; v_gene: TRBV4-3; d_gene: .; len: 16; abundance: .; CDR3aa: CASSQDRGQGAYEQYF; CDR3nt: TGCGCCAGCAGCCAAGATAGGGGTCAGGGCGCCTACGAGCAGTACTTC
j_gene: TRBJ2-7; v_gene: TRBV5-4; d_gene: TRBD2; len: 16; abundance: .; CDR3aa: CASTLSPLAGVNEQYF; CDR3nt: TGTGCCAGCACCCTCTCCCCCCTAGCGGGAGTGAACGAGCAGTACTTC
j_gene: TRBJ2-7; v_gene: TRBV6-6; d_gene: .; len: 15; abundance: .; CDR3aa: CASSPDRFRFDEQYF; CDR3nt: TGTGCCAGCAGCCCTGACAGGTTCCGATTCGACGAGCAGTACTTC
j_gene: TRBJ1-1; v_gene: TRBV7-9; d_gene: .; len: 13; abundance: .; CDR3aa: CASSLVTNTEAFF; CDR3nt: TGTGCCAGCAGCTTAGTAACGAACACTGAAGCTTTCTTT
j_gene: TRBJ1-4; v_gene: TRBV30; d_gene: .; len: 13; abundance: .; CDR3aa: CAWKGATNEKLFF; CDR3nt: TGTGCCTGGAAGGGAGCCACTAATGAAAAACTGTTTTTT
j_gene: TRBJ2-1; v_gene: TRBV5-1; d_gene: TRBD2; len: 14; abundance: .; CDR3aa: CASSTSGTMDEQFF; CDR3nt: TGCGCCAGCAGCACCAGCGGGACCATGGATGAGCAGTTCTTC
j_gene: TRBJ1-1; v_gene: TRBV5-1; d_gene: TRBD1; len: 18; abundance: few; CDR3aa: CASRRGTGLGLGSTEAFF; CDR3nt: TGCGCCAGCAGACGTGGGACAGGGTTGGGTCTTGGGAGCACTGAAGCTTTCTTT
j_gene: TRBJ1-5; v_gene: TRBV7-2; d_gene: TRBD1; len: 16; abundance: few; CDR3aa: CASSIRTGSGNQPQHF; CDR3nt: TGTGCCAGCAGCATAAGGACAGGGAGCGGCAATCAGCCCCAGCATTTT
j_gene: TRBJ2-1; v_gene: TRBV12-5; d_gene: .; len: 15; abundance: .; CDR3aa: CASSFGGSSYNEQFF; CDR3nt: TGTGCTAGCAGTTTCGGCGGAAGCTCCTACAATGAGCAGTTCTTC
j_gene: TRBJ1-1; v_gene: TRBV19; d_gene: .; len: 12; abundance: .; CDR3aa: CASSSSGTEAFF; CDR3nt: TGTGCCAGTAGTAGCTCGGGCACTGAAGCTTTCTTT
j_gene: TRBJ1-5; v_gene: TRBV6-1; d_gene: TRBD1; len: 14; abundance: .; CDR3aa: CASSEGTVSGAQHF; CDR3nt: TGTGCCAGCAGCGAAGGGACAGTGAGTGGGGCCCAGCATTTT
j_gene: TRBJ2-1; v_gene: TRBV5-8; d_gene: TRBD2; len: 17; abundance: .; CDR3aa: CASSSRGGAGGLNEQFF; CDR3nt: TGTGCCAGCAGCTCCCGGGGCGGTGCGGGAGGGTTAAATGAGCAGTTCTTC
j_gene: TRBJ2-5; v_gene: TRBV5-6; d_gene: .; len: 13; abundance: .; CDR3aa: CASSFDIPRTQYF; CDR3nt: TGTGCCAGCAGCTTCGACATCCCAAGGACCCAGTACTTC
j_gene: TRBJ1-4; v_gene: TRBV18; d_gene: .; len: 15; abundance: .; CDR3aa: CASSPWEGSNEKLFF; CDR3nt: TGTGCCAGCTCACCATGGGAGGGGAGTAATGAAAAACTGTTTTTT
j_gene: TRBJ2-7; v_gene: TRBV5-1; d_gene: TRBD2; len: 15; abundance: .; CDR3aa: CASSLDGGGNYEQYF; CDR3nt: TGCGCCAGCAGCTTGGACGGGGGAGGGAACTACGAGCAGTACTTC
j_gene: TRBJ1-2; v_gene: TRBV2; d_gene: .; len: 14; abundance: .; CDR3aa: CASRPRTANYGYTF; CDR3nt: TGTGCCAGCAGGCCCCGCACAGCTAACTATGGCTACACCTTC
j_gene: TRBJ2-7; v_gene: TRBV7-2; d_gene: TRBD2; len: 17; abundance: .; CDR3aa: CASSLLAGGGSSYEQYF; CDR3nt: TGTGCCAGCAGCTTATTAGCGGGAGGTGGCAGCTCCTACGAGCAGTACTTC
j_gene: TRBJ1-2; v_gene: TRBV3-1/TRBV3-2; d_gene: .; len: 13; abundance: .; CDR3aa: CASSQDRTYGYTF; CDR3nt: TGTGCCAGCAGCCAAGACAGGACTTATGGCTACACCTTC
j_gene: TRBJ1-1; v_gene: TRBV18; d_gene: .; len: 16; abundance: .; CDR3aa: CASSPRGEMVNTEAFF; CDR3nt: TGTGCCAGCTCACCACGCGGGGAGATGGTGAACACTGAAGCTTTCTTT
j_gene: TRBJ1-4; v_gene: TRBV9; d_gene: .; len: 19; abundance: .; CDR3aa: CASSIRPQEGRATNEKLFF; CDR3nt: TGTGCCAGCAGCATCCGGCCACAAGAAGGGCGGGCAACTAATGAAAAACTGTTTTTT
j_gene: TRBJ1-1; v_gene: TRBV29-1; d_gene: TRBD1; len: 12; abundance: .; CDR3aa: CSVHRGNTEAFF; CDR3nt: TGCAGCGTTCACAGGGGGAATACTGAAGCTTTCTTT
j_gene: TRBJ1-3; v_gene: TRBV30; d_gene: .; len: 13; abundance: .; CDR3aa: CASTYGTGNTIYF; CDR3nt: TGTGCCTCTACGTATGGAACCGGAAACACCATATATTTT
j_gene: TRBJ2-3; v_gene: TRBV6-2/TRBV6-3; d_gene: .; len: 13; abundance: .; CDR3aa: CASSLGGLDTQYF; CDR3nt: TGTGCCAGCAGTTTGGGGGGTTTGGATACGCAGTATTTT
j_gene: TRBJ2-7; v_gene: TRBV5-3; d_gene: .; len: 17; abundance: .; CDR3aa: CACSSSKVGKFAYEQYF; CDR3nt: TGTGCCTGCTCCTCTTCGAAGGTAGGAAAATTTGCCTACGAGCAGTACTTC
j_gene: TRBJ1-1; v_gene: TRBV3-1/TRBV3-2; d_gene: .; len: 12; abundance: few; CDR3aa: CASSSMDTEAFF; CDR3nt: TGTGCCAGCAGTTCAATGGACACTGAAGCTTTCTTT
j_gene: TRBJ2-1; v_gene: TRBV18; d_gene: .; len: 16; abundance: .; CDR3aa: CASSLYPRHSYNEQFF; CDR3nt: TGTGCCAGCTCACTTTACCCGAGACACTCCTACAATGAGCAGTTCTTC
j_gene: TRBJ2-7; v_gene: TRBV9; d_gene: .; len: 16; abundance: .; CDR3aa: CASSVAVGGNPYEQYF; CDR3nt: TGTGCCAGCAGCGTAGCGGTTGGCGGAAATCCCTACGAGCAGTACTTC
j_gene: TRBJ1-5; v_gene: TRBV3-1/TRBV3-2; d_gene: .; len: 16; abundance: .; CDR3aa: CASSQDLPGSNQPQHF; CDR3nt: TGTGCCAGCAGCCAAGATCTTCCGGGGAGCAATCAGCCCCAGCATTTT
j_gene: TRBJ1-2; v_gene: TRBV11-1; d_gene: .; len: 14; abundance: .; CDR3aa: CASSPEASGVGYTF; CDR3nt: TGTGCCAGCAGCCCAGAGGCCTCGGGCGTCGGCTACACCTTC
j_gene: TRBJ1-6; v_gene: TRBV10-3; d_gene: .; len: 14; abundance: .; CDR3aa: CAISGPAHNSPLHF; CDR3nt: TGTGCCATCAGTGGGCCGGCACATAATTCACCCCTCCACTTT
j_gene: TRBJ1-2; v_gene: TRBV7-6; d_gene: TRBD1; len: 19; abundance: .; CDR3aa: CASSLGSSLKTGRSYGYTF; CDR3nt: TGTGCCAGCAGCTTAGGATCTTCTCTTAAGACAGGGCGATCCTATGGCTACACCTTC
j_gene: TRBJ2-7; v_gene: TRBV29-1; d_gene: .; len: 12; abundance: .; CDR3aa: CSVEGSLYEQYF; CDR3nt: TGCAGCGTTGAAGGTAGTCTCTACGAGCAGTACTTC
j_gene: TRBJ1-6; v_gene: TRBV4-1; d_gene: .; len: 14; abundance: .; CDR3aa: CASSQVQDNSPLHF; CDR3nt: TGCGCCAGCAGCCAAGTGCAGGACAATTCACCCCTCCACTTT